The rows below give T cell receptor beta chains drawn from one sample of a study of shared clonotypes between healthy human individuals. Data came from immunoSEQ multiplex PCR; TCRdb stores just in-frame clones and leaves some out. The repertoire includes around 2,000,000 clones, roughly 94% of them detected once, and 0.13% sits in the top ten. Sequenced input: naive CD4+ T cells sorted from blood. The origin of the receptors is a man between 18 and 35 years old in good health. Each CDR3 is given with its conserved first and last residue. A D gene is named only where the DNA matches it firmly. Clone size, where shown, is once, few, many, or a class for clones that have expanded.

TGTGCCTGGAGCAGTCCGGGACTCCCTAAAAGGGACCAGTACTTC | CAWSSPGLPKRDQYF | TRBJ2-5 | TRBV30 | NA | NA
TGTGCCAGCAGTAACAGACTCTATGGCTACACCTTC | CASSNRLYGYTF | TRBJ1-2 | TRBV6-1 | NA | NA
TGTGCCAGCAGTTTATCGATAACAGCGAACACTGAAGCTTTCTTT | CASSLSITANTEAFF | TRBJ1-1 | TRBV27 | NA | NA
TGCGCCAGCAGCCTCGCCGGGACTGAAAATGAAAAACTGTTTTTT | CASSLAGTENEKLFF | TRBJ1-4 | TRBV5-1 | NA | NA
TGTGCCAGCAGTTACGCGGCTAGCGCCTCGGAGGATGAGCAGTTCTTC | CASSYAASASEDEQFF | TRBJ2-1 | TRBV6-5 | once | NA
TGTGCCAGCAGTCTAGGGGACAGGGGGCGGCTCTTCTTC | CASSLGDRGRLFF | TRBJ2-1 | TRBV28 | NA | TRBD1
TGTGCCAGCAGTCAATTACAGGGTAACTATGGCTACACCTTC | CASSQLQGNYGYTF | TRBJ1-2 | TRBV27 | NA | NA
TGTGCCAGCAGACGGACTAGCGGGACCCACGAGCAGTACTTC | CASRRTSGTHEQYF | TRBJ2-7 | TRBV13 | once | TRBD2
TGTGCCAGCAGCACTTCGATAGGGGCAGATACGCAGTATTTT | CASSTSIGADTQYF | TRBJ2-3 | TRBV2 | NA | NA
TGTGCCAGCAGTGTGGGGGCTACTAGCACAGATACGCAGTATTTT | CASSVGATSTDTQYF | TRBJ2-3 | TRBV25-1 | NA | NA
TGTGCCAGCAGCACTGGGGGACCCGAGACCCAGTACTTC | CASSTGGPETQYF | TRBJ2-5 | TRBV7-2 | NA | NA
TGTGCCAGCAGTCCCCCGGACAGGGTTAACTATGGCTACACCTTC | CASSPPDRVNYGYTF | TRBJ1-2 | TRBV28 | NA | TRBD1
TGTGCCAGCAGCCATCCAGAAGGTTTCTACGAGCAGTACTTC | CASSHPEGFYEQYF | TRBJ2-7 | TRBV6-6 | NA | NA
TGTGCCAGCTCACCCGCCCGTACCTACGAGCAGTACTTC | CASSPARTYEQYF | TRBJ2-7 | TRBV18 | NA | NA
TGTGCCAGCAGCACGGAGGGGGGCGGGGCCAACGTCCTGACTTTC | CASSTEGGGANVLTF | TRBJ2-6 | TRBV5-4 | NA | NA
TGCGCCAGCAGCTTGGGGTTTTTGCCCACTGAAGCTTTCTTT | CASSLGFLPTEAFF | TRBJ1-1 | TRBV5-1 | NA | NA